This T cell receptor beta chain originates from a study of cytomegalovirus exposure and HLA in healthy donors. The PCR contained 60 Vbeta and 13 Jbeta primers. The repertoire was sequenced with immunoSEQ multiplex PCR; TCRdb's copy has only in-frame clones and lacks some. The table shows under 300,000 clones, with around 86% occurring only once. Germline V gene data show CDR1 as SGHRS and CDR2 as YFSETQ. Trimming cost V 0 bases and J 0 bases, with 4 bases left between them. CDR3 length equals 14 residues. Points on this clone: This specimen includes other DNA sequences encoding the same CDR3.

This sequence joins TRBV5-1 and TRBJ1-3; D remains unclear. The sample taken for sequencing was PBMCs. This TCR came from a man in his forties or fifties in good health and CMV-seropositive. For the CDR3, the DNA is TGCGCCAGCAGCTTGGCCGGCTCTGGAAACACCATATATTTT. Translation gives CASSLAGSGNTIYF.